One sample yielded the 4 T cell receptor beta chains listed below, sequenced in a study of shared clonotypes between healthy human individuals. Sequenced by immunoSEQ multiplex PCR; TCRdb stores in-frame clones only, minus some. The sample has 950,000 to 1,300,000 clones; roughly 80% are singletons. The sample consisted of memory CD4+ T cells sorted from blood. The subset: CD45RA-negative fraction. The receptors come from a young man in good health.

The DNA of the CDR3 is TGTGCCAGCAGCCTCCCGGGACAGTATGGCTACACCTTC. Its translation is CASSLPGQYGYTF. The J gene is TRBJ1-2, the V gene TRBV7-9, with TRBD1 matching 7 bases. The V gene end was trimmed by 5 bases and the J gene end by 5 bases; junction bases not matched to a gene: 5. Germline CDR1 SEHNR, CDR2 FQNEAQ (reference sequence). This CDR3 contains 13 residues.

Of note for this clone: Only one base separates this from a far larger clonotype, so it likely reflects a read error. CDR3 in amino acids: CASSHPGGLAGGGQGTQYF. CDR3 nucleotide sequence: TGCGCCAGCAGCCACCCCGGCGGACTAGCGGGGGGAGGGCAAGGGACCCAGTACTTC. J is TRBJ2-5 and V is TRBV4-1; 14 bases map to TRBD2. The CDR3 has 19 amino acids. Germline V gene sequence: CDR1 MGHRA, CDR2 YSYEKL.

This sequence joins TRBV5-6 and TRBJ2-3, with D perhaps being TRBD1 or TRBD2 (5 bases each). This CDR3 region has 15 residues. Trimming removed 0 bases from V and 6 bases from J, with 14 bases in between. Germline CDR1 and CDR2: SGHDT and YYEEEE. This CDR3 is CASSLVGTGGDTQYF. CDR3 sequence (DNA): TGTGCCAGCAGCTTGGTGGGGACCGGCGGGGATACGCAGTATTTT.

On this clone itself: This sample includes further DNA sequences coding for the same CDR3. The chain is built from TRBV18 and TRBJ2-1; weak D call: TRBD2 (6 bases). The CDR3 covers 13 residues. Germline V gene data show CDR1 as KGHSH and CDR2 as LQKENI. V lost 3 bases to trimming and J lost 3 bases, with 6 bases between them. The CDR3 here is CASSPGGYNEQFF. The CDR3 DNA reads as TGTGCCAGCTCACCGGGAGGCTACAATGAGCAGTTCTTC.